Each of the 6 T cell receptor beta chains below was sequenced from the same sample in a study of CD8 T cells in ankylosing spondylitis (dated by TCRdb to about 2017). Libraries were constructed by 5' RACE. Sequencing was performed on an Illumina HiSeq 2500. TCRdb itself trimmed the public reads at Q25 with fastp, ran MiXCR and retained productive beta chains. Records with the same CDR3 protein are collapsed into one entry carrying the most frequent genes and DNA. The sample records 250,000 or so distinct CDR3 sequences, approximately 24% of which are singletons. The ten largest clones take up 0.61% of the sample. Material: blood, either unsorted or a sorted T cell fraction (not recorded which). The source of these receptors is a male donor with ankylosing spondylitis or in good health (not recorded which).

The sample holds a few counts of this clonotype. The rearrangement links TRBV20-1 to TRBJ2-3, with TRBD2 as a possible D gene (6 bases). Trimming cost V 3 bases and J 2 bases, with 12 bases left between them. The CDR3 has 14 amino acids. Germline CDR1 DFQATT, CDR2 SNEGSKA (reference sequence). DNA for the CDR3: TGCAGTGCTAGCGGTAGCGGATACACAGATACGCAGTATTTT. Its protein is CSASGSGYTDTQYF.

At least ten counts were recorded for this clonotype. The rearrangement links TRBV12-3 or TRBV12-4 to TRBJ2-3; D unresolved. The CDR3 extends over 14 amino acids. Trimming pared 10 bases from V and 6 bases from J, leaving 20 bases between. CDR3 sequence (DNA): TGTGCCACCCAACCAAGGATACTTATGGATACGCAGTATTTT. Translated: CATQPRILMDTQYF.

The rearrangement uses TRBV9 and TRBJ2-2; no firm D call. The CDR3 loop spans 12 amino acids. The germline CDR1 and CDR2 sequences are SGDLS and YYNGEE. Between the trimmed V and J ends, which lost 3 bases and 6 bases, there was a span of 6 bases. Here the CDR3 reads CASSGVAGELFF. DNA for the CDR3: TGTGCCAGCAGCGGGGTTGCCGGGGAGCTGTTTTTT.

The chain uses TRBV28 and TRBJ1-1; D unclear. V shed 1 base and J shed 8 bases, with 8 bases lying between them. Germline V CDR1 and CDR2: MDHEN, SYDVKM. The CDR3 runs to 12 residues. CDR3 sequence reads: CASSLSRAEAFF. CDR3 nucleotides: TGTGCCAGCAGTTTATCAAGGGCAGAAGCTTTCTTT.

The DNA of the CDR3 is TGTGCCAGCAGTAGGGGTCGGACTAATGAAAAACTGTTTTTT. It translates to CASSRGRTNEKLFF. This sequence joins TRBV6-1 and TRBJ1-4, with TRBD1 as a possible D gene (5 bases). Deletions cut 5 bases from V and 2 bases from J, with 9 bases between. The CDR3 spans 14 residues. CDR1 is MNHNS and CDR2 is SASEGT in the germline V gene.

The chain uses TRBV10-3 and TRBJ1-5; TRBD1 matches 9 bases. The CDR3 is 12 residues long. The ends lost 8 bases at V and 4 bases at J; junction bases unmatched: 0. Germline values: CDR1 ENHRY, CDR2 SYGVKD. Here the CDR3 reads CAIGQGNQPQHF. Written as DNA, the CDR3 is TGTGCCATCGGACAGGGGAATCAGCCCCAGCATTTT.